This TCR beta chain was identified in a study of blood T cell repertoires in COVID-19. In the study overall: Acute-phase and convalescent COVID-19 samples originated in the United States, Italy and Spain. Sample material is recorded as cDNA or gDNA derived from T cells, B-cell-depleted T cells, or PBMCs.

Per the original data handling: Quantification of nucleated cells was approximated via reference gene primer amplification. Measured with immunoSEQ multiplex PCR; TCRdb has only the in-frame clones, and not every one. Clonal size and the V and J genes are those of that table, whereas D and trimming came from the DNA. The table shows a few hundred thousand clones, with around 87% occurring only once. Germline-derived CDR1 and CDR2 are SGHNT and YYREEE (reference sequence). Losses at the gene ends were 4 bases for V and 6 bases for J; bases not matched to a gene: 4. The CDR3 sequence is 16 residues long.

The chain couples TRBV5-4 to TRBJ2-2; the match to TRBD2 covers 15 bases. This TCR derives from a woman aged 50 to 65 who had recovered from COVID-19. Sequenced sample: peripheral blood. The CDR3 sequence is CASSSRTSGRAGELFF. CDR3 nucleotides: TGTGCCAGCAGCAGTCGGACTAGCGGGAGGGCCGGGGAGCTGTTTTTT.